This TCR beta chain derives from a study of Ad26.COV2.S vaccination and SARS-CoV-2 variants. Across the whole study: The study gave Ad26.COV2.S intramuscularly, once or twice 56 days apart. Study-wide results and limits: Higher spike-specific TCR breadth was found in vaccine recipients than in placebo recipients.

V lost 1 base and J 8 bases, leaving 11 bases between the germline ends. The V gene's germline CDR1 is SEHNR and CDR2 FQNEAQ (reference sequence). The CDR3 sequence is 14 residues long. Method: immunoSEQ multiplex PCR; TCRdb's copy keeps in-frame clones and lacks some. The repertoire consists of 360,000 or so clones, with more than 75% occurring once and the leading ten covering 3.4%. This sample's treatment: 19 received Ad26.COV2.S at low or high dose, single or two shots; roughly five received placebo; per-sample allocation not given. Material that was analyzed had been drawn on day 63 after the first vaccine or placebo injection. Boston supplied an adult donor aged 18-55 years. With respect to this clone: Its specificity is not known.

The sample was peripheral blood, taken in a trial of Ad26.COV2.S vaccine versus placebo. This sequence was found in a person aged 18 to 65 who received the Ad26.COV2.S COVID-19 vaccine or a placebo. V is TRBV7-9 and J is TRBJ1-4; D is unresolved. The CDR3 DNA reads as TGTGCCAGCAGCTTAGGGTCCCGTTTGGAAAAACTGTTTTTT. Its translation is CASSLGSRLEKLFF.